The 2 T cell receptor beta chains reported below all come from one sample, sequenced in a study of cytomegalovirus exposure and HLA in healthy donors. PCR involved 60 Vbeta and 13 Jbeta primers. Some clones are missing from TCRdb's copy, which holds only in-frame ones; the method was immunoSEQ multiplex PCR. The sample records 130,000 to 150,000 clones, 70% to 85% being singletons. The sample comprised PBMCs. These receptors were obtained from a woman aged 45-65 years in good health and CMV-seropositive.

The rearrangement uses TRBV28 and TRBJ1-2, with D possibly TRBD1 on 6 matching bases. CDR1 and CDR2 (germline): MDHEN, SYDVKM. The CDR3 consists of 14 residues. Trimming left V 4 bases short and J 4 bases short, with 13 bases between. CDR3 amino acids: CASSSLLDSYGYTF. In nucleotides, the CDR3 is TGTGCCAGCAGTTCCCTGTTGGACAGCTATGGCTACACCTTC.

The rearrangement links TRBV6-5 to TRBJ1-4, with 7 bases fitting TRBD1. The germline V gene has CDR1 MNHEY and CDR2 SVGAGI. The CDR3 length is 15 residues. Losses at the gene ends were 4 bases for V and 3 bases for J; bases not matched to a gene: 5. The CDR3 DNA reads TGTGCCAGCAGTTCAAACAGGGGAGCTAATGAAAAACTGTTTTTT. It specifies CASSSNRGANEKLFF.